The clone carrying this T cell receptor beta chain was counted a few times. The antigen remains unidentified. TCRdb passed the 5' RACE reads through MiXCR, listing each CDR3 protein once. The top ten clones hold about 6.5% of a sample with approximately 550,000 distinct CDR3 sequences, about an eighth of them seen once. The sample is drawn from a study of CD8 T cells in ankylosing spondylitis. Study findings and constraints: In ankylosing spondylitis blood, a motif of roughly eight highly homologous TCR beta variants appeared characteristic. Earlier studies detected some motif variants in reactive arthritis synovial fluid and blood.

The V segment lost 4 bases and the J segment 4 bases; nucleotides outside the gene matches: 8. There are 14 residues in the CDR3. Looked up from germline, CDR1 is DFQATT and CDR2 is SNEGSKA (reference sequence). The specimen sequenced was blood, either unsorted or a sorted T cell fraction (not recorded which). This sequence originates from a male donor with ankylosing spondylitis. This chain joins TRBV20-1 and TRBJ2-3; 7 bases match TRBD2. The CDR3 DNA follows: TGCAGTGCTACGGGGGGAGGGGAGTCAGATACGCAGTATTTT. This codes for CSATGGGESDTQYF.